The clone carrying this T cell receptor beta chain came up many times. The target antigen is unknown. These data come from a study of breast tumors, draining lymph nodes, adjacent tissues. Study-level points and caveats: Compared with basal-like, luminal-like tumors shared significantly more repertoire with nontumor tissue.

Via MiXCR, TCRdb re-called the multiplex PCR reads, giving one row per CDR3 protein. The sample comprises around 150,000 distinct CDR3 sequences, about a fifth of which are singletons, and around 2.7% rests with the top ten. The CDR3 sequence is 15 residues long. J was trimmed by 1 base and V by 3 bases; bases with no gene match: 5. Germline CDR1 reads DFQATT; CDR2 reads SNEGSKA (reference sequence). The lymph nodes were axillary draining lymph nodes from breast cancer patients. What was sequenced was axillary lymph node tissue. The gene calls are TRBV20-1 and TRBJ1-5; 8 bases line up with TRBD1. This sequence originates from a female donor with breast cancer. Some clones in this sample may be carry-over from other donors' samples. The CDR3 region is CSASRTGKSNQPQHF. The CDR3 coding sequence is TGCAGTGCTAGCCGGACAGGGAAAAGCAATCAGCCCCAGCATTTT.